The rows below give T cell receptor beta chains drawn from one sample of a study of breast tumors, draining lymph nodes, adjacent tissues. TCRdb recomputed calls from the multiplex PCR reads with MiXCR, one row per CDR3 protein. The sample includes approximately 7,100 distinct CDR3 sequences, around 74% of them seen just once. The sequencing input was tumor-adjacent breast tissue. These receptors originate from a female donor with breast cancer. Some clones in this sample may be carry-over from other donors' samples. The CDR3 runs from the conserved cysteine through the conserved F or W. The D gene is left open where the match is weak. A clone size is listed for some rows: how often the clone was seen (once, few, many), or a class if it is expanded.

cdr3_nt: TGCAGTGCTAGGCCCTCTACAGGGCCCTCCTACGAGCAGTACTTC
cdr3_aa: CSARPSTGPSYEQYF
d_call: NA
clone_size: NA
v_call: TRBV20-1
cdr3_length: 15
j_call: TRBJ2-7

cdr3_nt: TGCAGCGTTGATCTAGCCGGTACGCAGTATTTT
cdr3_aa: CSVDLAGTQYF
d_call: NA
clone_size: NA
v_call: TRBV29-1
cdr3_length: 11
j_call: TRBJ2-3

cdr3_nt: TGTGCCAGCAGCTTAGGGGGGGCAGGGGAGGCGCGGGATCAGCCCCAGCATTTT
cdr3_aa: CASSLGGAGEARDQPQHF
d_call: NA
clone_size: NA
v_call: TRBV7-2
cdr3_length: 18
j_call: TRBJ1-5

cdr3_nt: TGTGCCAGCAGTTACGGATCTGTGGGTGAGCAGTTCTTC
cdr3_aa: CASSYGSVGEQFF
d_call: NA
clone_size: medium-sized
v_call: TRBV12-3/TRBV12-4
cdr3_length: 13
j_call: TRBJ2-1

cdr3_nt: TGTGCCAGCAGCTTAGTGTCAGCGAACACCGGGGAGCTGTTTTTT
cdr3_aa: CASSLVSANTGELFF
d_call: NA
clone_size: medium-sized
v_call: TRBV11-3
cdr3_length: 15
j_call: TRBJ2-2

cdr3_nt: TGCAGTGCTAGAGAAGGGGAGAAGACTTACGAGCAGTACTTC
cdr3_aa: CSAREGEKTYEQYF
d_call: NA
clone_size: NA
v_call: TRBV20-1
cdr3_length: 14
j_call: TRBJ2-7

cdr3_nt: TGCAGTGCTAGAGAGGGGGCGAACACTGAAGCTTTCTTT
cdr3_aa: CSAREGANTEAFF
d_call: NA
clone_size: NA
v_call: TRBV20-1
cdr3_length: 13
j_call: TRBJ1-1

cdr3_nt: TGCAGTGCTAGTGGTAGTCGCGAGCAGTACTTC
cdr3_aa: CSASGSREQYF
d_call: NA
clone_size: NA
v_call: TRBV20-1
cdr3_length: 11
j_call: TRBJ2-7

cdr3_nt: TGTGCCAGCAGCTCGACCTCGCCCAGCCCCTACAATGAGCAGTTCTTC
cdr3_aa: CASSSTSPSPYNEQFF
d_call: NA
clone_size: NA
v_call: TRBV7-9
cdr3_length: 16
j_call: TRBJ2-1

cdr3_nt: TGTGCCAGCAGCCAGCAGGGGGCGCGGAATGAAAAACTGTTTTTT
cdr3_aa: CASSQQGARNEKLFF
d_call: TRBD1
clone_size: many
v_call: TRBV3-1
cdr3_length: 15
j_call: TRBJ1-4

cdr3_nt: TGTGCCAGCAGCTTCACCATAACAGAGCTGGGGAAGGAATATGGCTACACCTTC
cdr3_aa: CASSFTITELGKEYGYTF
d_call: NA
clone_size: NA
v_call: TRBV7-9
cdr3_length: 18
j_call: TRBJ1-2

cdr3_nt: TGTGCCAGCAGGGATGGCACTGAAGCTTTCTTT
cdr3_aa: CASRDGTEAFF
d_call: NA
clone_size: once
v_call: TRBV7-9
cdr3_length: 11
j_call: TRBJ1-1

cdr3_nt: TGTGCCAGCAGCCAAAATCCTAGGGAGACCCAGTACTTC
cdr3_aa: CASSQNPRETQYF
d_call: NA
clone_size: once
v_call: TRBV14
cdr3_length: 13
j_call: TRBJ2-5

cdr3_nt: TGTGCCAGCAGTCCTCCCGGGACAGGGGGTGGCTACACCTTC
cdr3_aa: CASSPPGTGGGYTF
d_call: TRBD1
clone_size: NA
v_call: TRBV7-8
cdr3_length: 14
j_call: TRBJ1-2

cdr3_nt: TGTGCCAGCAGCTTAGTCAGAACCTCTGGGGCCAACGTCCTGACTTTC
cdr3_aa: CASSLVRTSGANVLTF
d_call: NA
clone_size: NA
v_call: TRBV7-2
cdr3_length: 16
j_call: TRBJ2-6

cdr3_nt: TGTGCCAGTAGTCCGGAATATAAAGAGACCCAGTACTTC
cdr3_aa: CASSPEYKETQYF
d_call: NA
clone_size: once
v_call: TRBV19
cdr3_length: 13
j_call: TRBJ2-5